Below are 25 T cell receptor beta chains sequenced from a single sample in a study of response to subunit inactivated influenza vaccine. TCRdb analysed the RT-PCR reads with MiXCR anew, one entry per CDR3 protein. This table holds hundreds of thousands of distinct CDR3 sequences, around 13% found once. Specimen: PBMCs from blood, collected about 14 days before vaccination. All receptors come from a middle-aged man who received an inactivated influenza vaccine.

This clonotype has only a few counts. V usage is TRBV29-1 and J usage is TRBJ2-5; a possible D gene is TRBD2 (6 bases). The CDR3 runs to 12 residues. With 7 bases removed from V and 5 bases from J, the gap between germline ends came to 14 bases. Germline-derived CDR1 and CDR2 are SQVTM and ANQGSEA. The CDR3 nucleotides read TGCAGCGCTACCCCCCTAGCGGAGACCCAGTACTTC. Residues: CSATPLAETQYF.

There are many counts of this clonotype. This chain uses TRBV24-1 with TRBJ2-5; TRBD2 aligns across 8 bases. The V and J ends lost 5 bases and 5 bases, in that order; junction bases with no gene match: 9. Germline-derived CDR1 and CDR2 are KGHDR and SFDVKD. The length of the CDR3 is 15 residues. DNA of the CDR3: TGTGCCACCAGTGTGAGTAGCGGGACGTCGGAGACCCAGTACTTC. Encoded protein: CATSVSSGTSETQYF.

The rearrangement joins TRBV29-1 to TRBJ2-2, with unresolved D. The V end was cut by 0 bases, the J end by 2 bases, with 7 bases between. There are 14 residues in the CDR3. Germline V gene sequence: CDR1 SQVTM, CDR2 ANQGSEA. The CDR3 is CSVEDPGNTGELFF. For the CDR3, the DNA is TGCAGCGTTGAAGATCCAGGAAACACCGGGGAGCTGTTTTTT.

The rearrangement uses TRBV12-3 or TRBV12-4 and TRBJ2-2, with 8 bases fitting TRBD2. The CDR3 has 15 amino acids. The junction had 4 bases not matched to a gene; V was cut back by 6 bases and J by 1 base. The CDR3 DNA follows: TGTGCCAGCAGCATTAGCGGGGAGAACACCGGGGAGCTGTTTTTT. Translated, it gives CASSISGENTGELFF.

The rearrangement joins TRBV6-1 to TRBJ2-7; 12 nucleotides line up with TRBD1. The V gene's germline CDR1 is MNHNS and CDR2 SASEGT. With 8 bases clipped from V and 8 bases from J, the junction kept 10 bases outside the gene matches. The CDR3 sequence is 14 residues long. The CDR3 loop reads CASGTGGAGYQQYF. The CDR3 DNA sequence: TGTGCCAGCGGGACAGGGGGCGCGGGGTACCAGCAGTACTTC.

The chain carries TRBV7-8 and TRBJ2-3; 13 bases line up with TRBD2. V lost 8 bases, J lost 3 bases, and 5 bases stayed unmatched. The CDR3 sequence is 15 residues long. CDR1 and CDR2 from the germline V gene are SGHVS and FQNEAQ. As DNA, the CDR3 is TGTGCCAGCGTTCAACTAGCGGGAGGGACAGATACGCAGTATTTT. Protein sequence: CASVQLAGGTDTQYF.

Comments on this clonotype: This may come from a read error, since a much larger clone is one base off. The chain recombines TRBV29-1 with TRBJ2-1; D gene ambiguous. Germline V gives CDR1 SQVTM, CDR2 ANQGSEA. This CDR3 has 11 amino acids. The ends were cut back, 6 bases at V and 8 bases at J, with 11 bases in the middle. CDR3 DNA sequence: TGCAGCGTGGCTGGCGCAGATGAGCAGTTCTTC. It yields the protein CSVAGADEQFF.

This clonotype was counted only a few times. The genes are TRBV28 and TRBJ1-2; a weak D match, TRBD1 (5 bases). This CDR3 has 15 residues. The germline V gene has CDR1 MDHEN and CDR2 SYDVKM. Trimming removed 5 bases at V and 7 bases at J, with 20 bases between. The CDR3, as DNA: TGTGCCAGCAGTCGACCCCCAGGGAGGGATGGTGGCTACACCTTC. It yields the protein CASSRPPGRDGGYTF.

A few counts support this clonotype. The chain uses TRBV20-1 and TRBJ1-2; 7 bases are a match to TRBD1. V gave up 6 bases and J gave up 4 bases; unmatched junction bases: 5. The CDR3 contains 12 residues. Germline CDR1 and CDR2: DFQATT and SNEGSKA (reference sequence). CDR3 coding DNA: TGCAGTGCCCACCAGGGGGTCTATGGCTACACCTTC. Its translation is CSAHQGVYGYTF.

This chain joins TRBV7-2 and TRBJ2-1, with unresolved D. CDR3 size: 13 residues. Trimming stripped 2 bases from V and 5 bases from J, with 7 bases between. Germline assignment: CDR1 SGHTA and CDR2 FQGNSA. The CDR3 nucleotides read TGTGCCAGCAGCTTACAGGTCCACAATGAGCAGTTCTTC. It encodes CASSLQVHNEQFF.

This clonotype was found many times. V is TRBV28 and J is TRBJ1-4; TRBD1 matches 7 bases. CDR3 length equals 14 residues. The V and J ends lost 3 bases and 7 bases, in that order; junction bases with no gene match: 5. The germline V gene encodes CDR1 MDHEN and CDR2 SYDVKM. The CDR3 nucleotides are TGTGCCAGCAGTTTCCTCGCAGGGGGTGAAAAACTGTTTTTT. It specifies CASSFLAGGEKLFF.

This clonotype was counted ten times or more. This chain connects TRBV18 to TRBJ2-2, with D possibly TRBD1 on 6 matching bases. There are 18 residues in the CDR3. Trimming took off 3 bases at V and 6 bases at J, with 23 bases between the two ends. Germline CDR1 KGHSH, CDR2 LQKENI. Written as DNA, the CDR3 is TGTGCCAGCTCACCGTATTCCGGGACACCTAACGCACCCGGGGAGCTGTTTTTT. It yields the protein CASSPYSGTPNAPGELFF.

Only a few counts were recorded for this clonotype. The rearrangement uses TRBV7-2 and TRBJ2-2; the match to TRBD1 covers 7 bases. Germline CDR1 is SGHTA and CDR2 is FQGNSA. This CDR3 region has 17 residues. The ends lost 5 bases at V and 3 bases at J; junction bases unmatched: 12. In DNA form, the CDR3 reads TGTGCCAGCAGCGCCCGACCGGGACAGACGTACACCGGGGAGCTGTTTTTT. Its translation: CASSARPGQTYTGELFF.

This clonotype was counted between two and nine times. The V and J genes are TRBV12-3 or TRBV12-4 and TRBJ2-1; 7 bases align to TRBD2. CDR3 length equals 16 residues. V shed 5 bases, J shed 0 bases, and the junction held 7 bases outside the gene matches. The CDR3 region is CASSASGTNSYNEQFF. CDR3 coding DNA: TGTGCCAGCAGTGCGTCCGGGACTAACTCCTACAATGAGCAGTTCTTC.

V and J are TRBV27 and TRBJ1-1; 10 nucleotides agree with TRBD1. The CDR3 extends over 17 amino acids. Per the germline V gene, CDR1 is MNHEY and CDR2 is SMNVEV (reference sequence). Trimming took 4 bases from V and 4 from J; bases not matched to a gene: 12. CDR3 sequence reads: CASSSDGTGVVSTEAFF. CDR3 DNA sequence: TGTGCCAGCAGTTCCGACGGGACAGGGGTAGTGAGCACTGAAGCTTTCTTT.

The genes are TRBV4-1 and TRBJ1-5; a weak D match, TRBD1 (5 bases). Germline V CDR1 and CDR2: MGHRA, YSYEKL. The CDR3 is 14 amino acids. The germline V and J ends were trimmed by 8 bases and 5 bases, with 16 bases remaining between them. CDR3 DNA: TGCGCCAGCGGCCGCCTAGGGGTTGATCAGCCCCAGCATTTT. Amino acids: CASGRLGVDQPQHF.

This clonotype was seen a handful of times. The chain employs TRBV15 and TRBJ1-4, with 8 bases identical to TRBD1. Looked up from germline, CDR1 is LNHNV and CDR2 is YYDKDF (reference sequence). The CDR3 is 16 residues long. V lost 1 base to trimming and J lost 5 bases; unmatched junction nucleotides: 6. CDR3 coding DNA: TGTGCCACCAGCAGAGGAGCAGGGGGCTGGAATGAAAAACTGTTTTTT. Its translation is CATSRGAGGWNEKLFF.

The genes are TRBV20-1 and TRBJ1-3; no clear D gene. The germline gives CDR1 DFQATT, CDR2 SNEGSKA (reference sequence). The V end was cut by 5 bases, the J end by 4 bases, with 15 bases between. The length of the CDR3 is 14 residues. The CDR3 bases are TGCAGTGCTCGACAATCCCGGTCCGGAAACACCATATATTTT. Translation: CSARQSRSGNTIYF.

The V and J genes are TRBV15 and TRBJ2-2; D unresolved. This CDR3 spans 15 amino acids. The V and J ends lost 0 bases and 2 bases respectively, with 7 bases between them. CDR1 is LNHNV, CDR2 YYDKDF, per germline (reference sequence). The CDR3, as DNA: TGTGCCACCAGCAGAGACCCAGGCAACACCGGGGAGCTGTTTTTT. The encoded protein is CATSRDPGNTGELFF. Full variable domain (rest looked up from reference TRBV15 and TRBJ2-2): DAMVIQNPRYQVTQFGKPVTLSCSQTLNHNVMYWYQQKSSQAPKLLFHYYDKDFNNEADTPDNFQSRRPNTSFCFLDIRSPGLGDTAMYLCATSRDPGNTGELFFGEGSRLTVL.

The sample holds a few counts of this clonotype. This chain uses TRBV7-3 with TRBJ2-7; 8 bases fit TRBD2. The germline V gene encodes CDR1 SGHTA and CDR2 FQGTGA. The V and J ends lost 5 bases and 4 bases, in that order; junction bases with no gene match: 7. The CDR3 consists of 14 residues. The CDR3 DNA is TGTGCCAGCAGCACCGCGAGCGGGAGTTACGAGCAGTACTTC. The encoded protein is CASSTASGSYEQYF.

A few counts support this clonotype. The chain uses TRBV11-2 and TRBJ2-5, with D tentatively TRBD1 (6 bases). Deletions cut 3 bases from V and 2 bases from J, with 19 bases between. The CDR3 is 17 amino acids. Germline assignment: CDR1 SGHAT and CDR2 FQNNGV. CDR3 loop: CASSFTAGAVTQETQYF. The CDR3 DNA reads as TGTGCCAGCAGCTTCACTGCAGGGGCCGTAACTCAAGAGACCCAGTACTTC.

V usage is TRBV24-1 and J usage is TRBJ2-5; 8 nucleotides agree with TRBD1. Germline values: CDR1 KGHDR, CDR2 SFDVKD. V lost 5 bases to trimming and J lost 7 bases; unmatched junction nucleotides: 5. The CDR3 covers 13 residues. DNA of the CDR3: TGTGCCACCAGTGGGACAGGGTCGGGGACCCAGTACTTC. It yields the protein CATSGTGSGTQYF.

This clonotype was seen at least ten times. The chain joins TRBV11-3 to TRBJ2-2; 8 nucleotides match TRBD2. After removal of 3 bases from V and 7 bases from J, the junction contained 10 bases not matched to a gene. The CDR3 length is 16 residues. CDR1 SGHNT and CDR2 YENEEA come from the germline V gene. This chain's CDR3 is CASSFTVQREFGELFF. CDR3 DNA: TGTGCCAGCAGCTTCACTGTCCAGCGGGAGTTCGGGGAGCTGTTTTTT.

The chain employs TRBV6-1 and TRBJ2-6; D is uncertain. The germline V and J ends were trimmed by 5 bases and 2 bases, with 16 bases remaining between them. The CDR3 runs 17 residues. CDR1 and CDR2 (germline): MNHNS, SASEGT. CDR3: CASSQPSVVPGANVLTF. Written as DNA, the CDR3 is TGTGCCAGCAGTCAGCCCTCCGTTGTACCTGGGGCCAACGTCCTGACTTTC.

The chain couples TRBV20-1 to TRBJ2-3; 8 bases line up with TRBD2. V gave up 5 bases and J gave up 4 bases; unmatched junction bases: 11. Germline assignment: CDR1 DFQATT and CDR2 SNEGSKA (reference sequence). The CDR3 spans 15 residues. This CDR3 is CSAPKATSAPDTQYF. The CDR3 DNA is TGCAGTGCTCCCAAAGCGACTAGCGCGCCAGATACGCAGTATTTT.